The clone carrying this T cell receptor beta chain was detected ten times or more. This sample is part of a study of T-cell reconstitution after alpha-beta-depleted transplantation in children. Unique molecular identifiers were used to barcode this TCRbeta library. TCRdb passed the PCR reads through MiXCR, listing each CDR3 protein once. The repertoire consists of 600,000 to 700,000 distinct CDR3 sequences, with 15% to 20% occurring once and the leading ten covering 1.1%. The germline CDR1 and CDR2 sequences are DFQATT and SNEGSKA (reference sequence). The CDR3 has 14 residues. Trimming removed 6 bases from V and 0 bases from J; junction bases left unmatched: 6.

The chain recombines TRBV20-1 with TRBJ2-3, with 7 nucleotides matching TRBD1. The sample was PBMCs from the stem cell graft donor, taken from the stem cell graft. The clonotype originates from a human donor who donated a stem cell graft to a child with acute myeloid leukemia. Here the CDR3 DNA reads TGCAGTGCCAAGAGGGGGCGAAGCACAGATACGCAGTATTTT. It encodes CSAKRGRSTDTQYF.